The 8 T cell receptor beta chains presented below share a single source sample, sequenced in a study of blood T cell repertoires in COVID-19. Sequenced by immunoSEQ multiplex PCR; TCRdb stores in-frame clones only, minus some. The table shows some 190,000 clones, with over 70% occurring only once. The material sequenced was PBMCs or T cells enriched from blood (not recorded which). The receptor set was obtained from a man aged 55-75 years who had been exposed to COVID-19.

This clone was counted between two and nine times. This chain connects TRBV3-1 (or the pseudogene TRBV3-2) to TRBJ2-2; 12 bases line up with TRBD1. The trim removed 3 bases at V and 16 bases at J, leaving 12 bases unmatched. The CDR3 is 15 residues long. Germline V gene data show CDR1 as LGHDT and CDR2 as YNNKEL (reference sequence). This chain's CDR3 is CASSQGQGAIPPPFF. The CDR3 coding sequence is TGTGCCAGCAGCCAGGGACAGGGGGCTATCCCACCCCCGTTTTTT.

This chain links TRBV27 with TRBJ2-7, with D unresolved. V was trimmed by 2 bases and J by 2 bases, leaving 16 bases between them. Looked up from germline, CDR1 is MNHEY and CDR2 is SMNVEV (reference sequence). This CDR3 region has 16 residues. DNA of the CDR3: TGTGCCAGCAGTTTAAGAAGCCAATCTTATACCTACGAGCAGTACTTC. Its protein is CASSLRSQSYTYEQYF.

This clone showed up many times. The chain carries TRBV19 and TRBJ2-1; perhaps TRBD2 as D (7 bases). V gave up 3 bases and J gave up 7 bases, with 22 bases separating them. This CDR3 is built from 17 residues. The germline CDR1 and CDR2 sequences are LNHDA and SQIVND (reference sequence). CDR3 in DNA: TGTGCCAGTAGTATTCCAATCGGGGGGCCGGGTGGGAATGAGCAGTTCTTC. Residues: CASSIPIGGPGGNEQFF.

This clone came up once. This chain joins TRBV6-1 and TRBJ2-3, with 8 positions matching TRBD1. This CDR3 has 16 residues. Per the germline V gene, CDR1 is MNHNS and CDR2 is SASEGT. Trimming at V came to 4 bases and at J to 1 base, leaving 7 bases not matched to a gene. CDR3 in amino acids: CASSVGQAVGTDTQYF. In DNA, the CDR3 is TGTGCCAGCAGTGTGGGACAGGCCGTGGGCACAGATACGCAGTATTTT.

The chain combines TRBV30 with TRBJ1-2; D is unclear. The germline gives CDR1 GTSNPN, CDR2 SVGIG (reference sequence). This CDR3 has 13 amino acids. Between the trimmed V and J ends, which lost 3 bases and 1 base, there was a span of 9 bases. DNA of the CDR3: TGTGCCTGGAGGGTAACAGTTAACTATGGCTACACCTTC. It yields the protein CAWRVTVNYGYTF.

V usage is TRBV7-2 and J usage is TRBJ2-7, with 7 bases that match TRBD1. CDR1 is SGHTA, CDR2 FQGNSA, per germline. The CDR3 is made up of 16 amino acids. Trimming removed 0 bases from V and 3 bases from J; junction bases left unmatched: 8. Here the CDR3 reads CASSLAGAGGYYEQYF. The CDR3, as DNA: TGTGCCAGCAGCTTAGCGGGGGCAGGGGGATACTACGAGCAGTACTTC. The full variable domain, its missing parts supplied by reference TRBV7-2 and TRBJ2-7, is GAGVSQSPSNKVTEKGKDVELRCDPISGHTALYWYRQSLGQGLEFLIYFQGNSAPDKSGLPSDRFSAERTGGSVSTLTIQRTQQEDSAVYLCASSLAGAGGYYEQYFGPGTRLTVT.

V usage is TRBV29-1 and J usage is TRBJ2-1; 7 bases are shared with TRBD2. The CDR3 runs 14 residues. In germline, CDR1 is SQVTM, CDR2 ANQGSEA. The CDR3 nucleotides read TGCAGTGGGGGGGTCGGCAGCTCCTACAATGAGCAGTTCTTC. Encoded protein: CSGGVGSSYNEQFF.

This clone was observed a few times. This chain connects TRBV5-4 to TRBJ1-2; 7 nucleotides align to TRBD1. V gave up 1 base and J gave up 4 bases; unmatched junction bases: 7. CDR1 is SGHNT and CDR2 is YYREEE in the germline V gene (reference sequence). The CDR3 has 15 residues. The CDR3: CASSLPGTVPYGYTF. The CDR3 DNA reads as TGTGCCAGCAGCTTGCCTGGGACAGTCCCCTATGGCTACACCTTC.